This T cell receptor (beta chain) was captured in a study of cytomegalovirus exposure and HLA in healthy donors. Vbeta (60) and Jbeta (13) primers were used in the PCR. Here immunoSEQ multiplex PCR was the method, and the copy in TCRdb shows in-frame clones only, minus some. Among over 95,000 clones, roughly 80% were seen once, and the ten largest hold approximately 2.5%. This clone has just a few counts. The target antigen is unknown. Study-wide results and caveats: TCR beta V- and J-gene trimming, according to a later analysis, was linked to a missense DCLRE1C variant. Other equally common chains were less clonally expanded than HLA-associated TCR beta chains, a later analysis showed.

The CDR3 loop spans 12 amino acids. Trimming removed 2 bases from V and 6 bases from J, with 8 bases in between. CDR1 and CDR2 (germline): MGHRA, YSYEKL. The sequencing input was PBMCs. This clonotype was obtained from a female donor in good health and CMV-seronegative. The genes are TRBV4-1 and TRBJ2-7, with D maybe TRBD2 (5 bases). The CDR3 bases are TGCGCCAGCAGCCAAACTGAGGGCGAGCAGTACTTC. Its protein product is CASSQTEGEQYF.